Listed below are T cell receptor beta chains from one sample, sequenced in a study of blood T cells in healthy people across ages. TCRdb re-analysed the 5' RACE reads in MiXCR, keeping a single row per CDR3 protein. The table records about 680,000 distinct CDR3 sequences, roughly 50% of them present only once. Sequencing used blood. These receptor sequences come from a woman aged 60-75 years in good health. CDR3s leave out the opening cysteine and the closing phenylalanine or tryptophan. Each record gives: clone size, V gene, CDR3 protein. The size of a clone is reported for some rows only, either as once, few or many, or as a class for expanded clones.

>few|TRBV20-1
SADLRLAGGGDTQY
>-|TRBV6-5
ASSRGRGYHEQY
>-|TRBV12-3/TRBV12-4
ASSLTREQF
>many|TRBV29-1
SVDEQGLNYGYT
>-|TRBV7-9
AIPISGTSVSTDTQY
>few|TRBV5-1
ASSDGYLGETQY
>-|TRBV29-1
SVVPEEDTQY
>few|TRBV27
ASSLGETRY
>few|TRBV5-1
ASSLRSPIAGGPGDTQY
>-|TRBV5-1
ASSFIVGTYNEQF
>-|TRBV19
ASSPAGGLTDTQY
>-|TRBV14
ASSHGQGINEQF
>-|TRBV11-2
ASSLNPGYNDDYT
>-|TRBV4-2
ASSQFGGSETQY
>-|TRBV14
ASSQERYVSEQY
>-|TRBV14
ASSQEPPSGRGNEQF
>-|TRBV29-1
SVGAGGFGEQY
>-|TRBV20-1
SARRGLSYEQH
>once|TRBV29-1
SASSRVGATQY
>-|TRBV20-1
SARDSGGRRTQY
>-|TRBV4-2
ASSRGLADTYEQY
>-|TRBV10-3
AISEGALTEAF
>many|TRBV7-3
ASSLKPGHNEQF
>few|TRBV20-1
SATKWTSGYEQY
>-|TRBV20-1
SATAAGEGSTDTQY
>many|TRBV7-9
ASSPRFSGANVLT
>few|TRBV7-6
ASSLGTSGRKETQY
>-|TRBV20-1
SPPGTRTDKSPLR
>-|TRBV6-6
ASSWVGPGEQY
>-|TRBV5-1
ASSNIGQGATEAF
>-|TRBV5-1
ASSRDRVSYEQY
>-|TRBV2
ASKDWGQGRQTSLH
>-|TRBV3-1
ASSHEGTGANEQF
>-|TRBV2
ASSLLSEGKLF
>few|TRBV20-1
SARDHRTASYEQY